This TCR beta chain was found in a study of blood T cells in healthy people across ages (dated by TCRdb to the mid-2010s). With regard to the full study: In model experiments, roughly one uniquely barcoded TCR beta cDNA molecule per two T cells was captured by template switching. To track age-related changes in TCR beta repertoire diversity, the study relied on deep sequencing normalized with unique cDNA molecular identifiers. The donors were split into four age groups: young (average around 15 years), middle-aged (roughly 40), aged (62) and long-lived (roughly 86). To avoid experimental bias, donors of different ages were spread randomly across the sequencing lanes. Two additional independent replicas of 1 million unique cDNA reads from the same blood draw were analyzed for two donors (one aged 18 to 29 and one aged 80 or older).

The donors were 40 or so Caucasian individuals from Russia, aged 6 to 90 years, who were systemically healthy. Approximately 9.7 milliliters of peripheral blood were drawn from each donor into EDTA-treated Vacutainer tubes. PBMCs were isolated by Ficoll-Paque density-gradient centrifugation, with at least 6 million obtained per sample. Total RNA, at least 6 micrograms per sample, was extracted from PBMCs with Trizol reagent. The percentages of naive CD45RAhigh/CD27high T cells were determined by flow cytometry on a PBMC aliquot from every donor. What the work shows at the level of the full study, not this receptor alone: Because the CMV infection status of the donors was unknown, age-related changes in expanded clonotypes may potentially have been confounded. Compared with the aged group, more naive CD4+ T cells, fewer expanded clones and increased TCR diversity were shown by the long-lived group, suggesting age selection. Observed TCR beta diversity correlated strongly with the percentage of naive T cells measured by flow cytometry. As age increased, observed TCR beta diversity per million T cells dropped in a roughly linear way, and a significant reduction was already evident by age 40. Conclusive comparison of naive and antigen-experienced compartments was prevented by the profiling of bulk unsorted PBMCs. Estimates of total diversity from one million sequenced T cells were regarded as lower bounds and underestimates.

The CDR3, cysteine through phenylalanine, is 17 amino acids long. CDR3 DNA is the only sequence kept; it has 51 bases, read in frame from the first base. CDR1 and CDR2 (LGHNA, YNFKEQ) derive from the germline V gene. On this clonotype itself: It lacks a known antigen. A much more abundant neighbour one base away suggests this may be a read error.

Libraries were prepared through 5' RACE. This sample was sequenced with an Illumina HiSeq 2500. A second PCR of roughly 7 to 11 cycles was performed with a sample-barcoded 5' primer and a J-beta primer mix. Each TCR beta cDNA molecule received a unique molecular identifier from a template-switch 5' adaptor carrying 12 random nucleotides. At least 2.5 million CDR3-containing paired-end reads were obtained from each sample. First-strand cDNA was synthesized from all RNA with the Mint cDNA synthesis kit, primed by a TRBC-specific oligonucleotide. After uracil-DNA glycosylase treatment, a first 18-cycle PCR used universal primers M1SS and BC2_uni_R on all cDNA. For the original study's pipeline: For normalization, 1 million high-quality reads were randomly selected from each sample, with every read carrying a distinct molecular identifier. Reads sharing molecular identifiers were discarded rather than binned into consensus sequences. MiTCR, with a Q25 quality threshold and the strictest error-elimination algorithm, was used for CDR3 identification, clonotype clustering and error correction. Lower-bound total TCR beta diversity was estimated with a nonparametric unseen species model using Euler transformation. Through fastp at Q25 and MiXCR, TCRdb rebuilt clones from the public reads, retaining in-frame beta chains. One record per CDR3 amino acid sequence lists the most common genes and DNA. The V and J calls shown here were made by TCRdb, not taken from the authors' results. The sample records roughly 1.7 million distinct CDR3 sequences, about 35% of which are singletons. Of the sample, approximately 11% falls within the top ten clones.

This clonotype was sampled from a woman under 40 in good health. This chain joins TRBV4-2 to TRBJ2-3, and TRBD2 matches 13 of the central bases. The material sequenced was blood. The CDR3 protein: CAGSQGGLAGRGDTQYF. The DNA reads TGTGCCGGCAGCCAAGGGGGACTAGCGGGACGTGGAGATACGCAGTATTTT.